The 12 T cell receptor beta chains listed next were all sequenced from one sample in a study of post-analysis software for immune sequencing data. Overall study findings and caveats: Higher frequency in patients than in controls was seen for about 5 TRBV segments, with TRBV5-6, TRBV5-1 and TRBV20-1 among them.

No antigens are known for them. Unique molecular identifiers had been added to the TCR beta cDNA libraries. TCRdb re-called the PCR reads through MiXCR, storing one row per CDR3 protein. The sample consists of about 260,000 distinct CDR3 sequences, less than 40% of them appearing once. Sequencing was performed on blood. The receptor source for this set is a girl aged 10 to 17 with multiple sclerosis.

A word on this clonotype: A read error may explain this, as a much larger clone is one base away. The chain links TRBV12-3 or TRBV12-4 to TRBJ2-3; either TRBD1 or TRBD2 may fit D (5 bases each). The length of the CDR3 is 12 residues. CDR3 amino acids: CASTAGRDAQYF. CDR3 nucleotides: TGTGCCAGCACAGCAGGGAGAGATGCGCAGTATTTT.

This clonotype was detected ten times or more. The chain combines TRBV14 with TRBJ2-7; maybe TRBD1 (5 bases). The CDR3 consists of 14 residues. From germline, CDR1 is SGHDN and CDR2 FVKESK. With 1 base removed from V and 5 bases from J, the gap between germline ends came to 12 bases. In nucleotides, the CDR3 is TGTGCCAGCAGCCAAGGGAACAGGAACCACGAGCAGTACTTC. This sequence encodes CASSQGNRNHEQYF.

There are many counts of this clonotype. Here the CDR3 DNA reads TGTGCCAGCACCGAGGCGTACAATGAGCAGTTCTTC. Protein product: CASTEAYNEQFF. The chain recombines TRBV28 with TRBJ2-1; no reliable D call. The V end lost 7 bases, the J end lost 4 bases, and 8 bases lay between the germline ends. The CDR3 sequence is 12 residues long. CDR1 is MDHEN and CDR2 is SYDVKM in the germline V gene.

This clonotype has ten or more counts. The genes are TRBV4-2 and TRBJ2-3, with 11 bases fitting TRBD2. The V and J ends lost 1 base and 10 bases, in that order; junction bases with no gene match: 10. The CDR3 covers 16 residues. Germline V gene sequence: CDR1 LGHNA, CDR2 YNFKEQ. The CDR3, as DNA: TGTGCCAGCAGCCAAGTAGGGGGACTAGCGGTCAAGGCGCAGTATTTT. Amino acids: CASSQVGGLAVKAQYF.

This clonotype was seen many times. V is TRBV29-1 and J is TRBJ1-4; maybe TRBD1 (5 bases). From germline, CDR1 is SQVTM and CDR2 ANQGSEA. CDR3 length: 14 residues. The ends were cut back, 4 bases at V and 4 bases at J, with 13 bases in the middle. The CDR3 loop reads CSVGPGLDNEKLFF. The CDR3 DNA follows: TGCAGCGTTGGACCGGGACTGGATAATGAAAAACTGTTTTTT.

This chain connects TRBV6-1 to TRBJ2-5; 7 bases agree with TRBD2. CDR3 length: 13 amino acids. The germline gives CDR1 MNHNS, CDR2 SASEGT. Unmatched junction bases numbered 8, after V lost 9 bases and J lost 4 bases. CDR3 sequence reads: CASAGGGLETQYF. The CDR3 bases are TGTGCCAGTGCTGGGGGGGGATTAGAGACCCAGTACTTC.

For this clonotype: An end of the junction does not agree with germline; a read error may underlie this. The chain combines TRBV7-2 with TRBJ1-4, with 9 bases lining up with TRBD1. The germline V gene encodes CDR1 SGHTA and CDR2 FQGNSA. The CDR3 is 14 residues long. CDR3 protein: CASSLQGAQEKRFF. CDR3 nucleotides: TGTGCCAGCAGCCTACAGGGGGCGCAGGAAAAACGGTTTTTT.

This rearrangement joins TRBV5-1 to TRBJ2-5; TRBD1 is a possible D gene (5 bases). CDR1 is SGHRS and CDR2 is YFSETQ in the germline V gene. The CDR3 consists of 15 residues. Between the trimmed V and J ends, which lost 0 bases and 2 bases, there was a span of 11 bases. CDR3 nucleotide sequence: TGCGCCAGCAGCTTGGGACGGACACCTCAAGAGACCCAGTACTTC. Amino acid sequence: CASSLGRTPQETQYF.

This clonotype appeared many times. This chain joins TRBV4-1 and TRBJ2-3; D is possibly TRBD2 (5 bases). This CDR3 has 14 amino acids. From germline, CDR1 is MGHRA and CDR2 YSYEKL. Between the trimmed V and J ends, which lost 8 bases and 7 bases, there was a span of 19 bases. Here the CDR3 DNA reads TGCGCCAGCTCCGTCGACCCCGGGGAAAATACGCAGTATTTT. This sequence encodes CASSVDPGENTQYF.

As concerns this clonotype: Being one base from a much bigger clone, this may be a read error. The V call is TRBV5-1, the J call TRBJ2-5; tentative D call: TRBD1 (6 bases). The length of the CDR3 is 14 residues. Between the trimmed V and J ends, which lost 4 bases and 1 base, there was a span of 11 bases. Germline V lookup: CDR1 SGHRS, CDR2 YFSETQ. CDR3 sequence reads: CASSAGAPQETQYF. The CDR3 region has the DNA TGCGCCAGCAGCGCAGGGGCACCCCAAGAGACCCAGTACTTC.

The sample holds a few counts of this clonotype. Since a much larger clone is just one base distant, this may be a read error. For the CDR3, the DNA is TGCGCCAGCAGCTTGGAGGGGCGTGAGCAGTTCTTC. Encoded protein: CASSLEGREQFF. V is TRBV5-1 and J is TRBJ2-1; TRBD1 is a possible D gene (5 bases). Germline V CDR1 and CDR2: SGHRS, YFSETQ. The CDR3 is 12 amino acids. V was cut by 0 bases and J by 9 bases, with 7 bases left in between.

There are a few counts of this clonotype. The chain couples TRBV12-3 or TRBV12-4 to TRBJ2-7; D tentatively fits TRBD1 or TRBD2 (5 bases each). This CDR3 is built from 14 residues. With 3 bases removed from V and 10 bases from J, the gap between germline ends came to 19 bases. The CDR3 DNA reads TGTGCCAGCAGTTTTCAACACGAAGGGGAGACTCAGTACTTC. Translated, it gives CASSFQHEGETQYF.